The next 21 T cell receptor beta chains were all read from a single sample in a study of persistence of HIV-infected CD4 T cells. This was the immunoSEQ version 4 assay in survey mode. Assay: immunoSEQ multiplex PCR; the TCRdb copy retains only in-frame clones and omits some. The top ten clones hold under 2% of a sample with roughly 64,000 clones, just under 75% of them seen once. Overlapping HIV-1 Gag 15-mer peptides at approximately 0.91 ug per peptide per mL were used. Memory cells lacking CD40L and CD69 with high CD45RO were sorted. For these receptors, no antigen is known. This specimen consisted of CD4+ T cells sorted from PBMCs after approximately 19-hour stimulation, obtained from a patient who received antiretroviral therapy. These receptors all come from an adult man with HIV who was CMV-seropositive.

The chain uses TRBV6-6 and TRBJ1-3; D is unclear. This CDR3 spans 17 amino acids. V gave up 5 bases and J gave up 0 bases, with 17 bases separating them. CDR1 and CDR2 (germline): MNHNY, SVGAGI (reference sequence). CDR3 sequence (DNA): TGTGCCAGCAGTCCCCTTTTAGGGCCCAGCTCTGGAAACACCATATATTTT. Translating gives CASSPLLGPSSGNTIYF.

V is TRBV20-1 and J is TRBJ1-1; no clear D gene. From germline, CDR1 is DFQATT and CDR2 SNEGSKA (reference sequence). The CDR3 loop spans 11 amino acids. V was clipped by 3 bases and J by 7 bases, with 9 bases between them. CDR3 amino acids: CSASRPGEAFF. In DNA form, the CDR3 reads TGCAGTGCTAGTCGTCCGGGTGAAGCTTTCTTT.

The genes are TRBV18 and TRBJ1-6; 8 nucleotides agree with TRBD1. Germline-derived CDR1 and CDR2 are KGHSH and LQKENI. Losses at the gene ends were 3 bases for V and 7 bases for J; bases not matched to a gene: 5. This CDR3 comprises 15 residues. The CDR3 nucleotides read TGTGCCAGCTCACCTGCGGACAGGGTGAATTCACCCCTCCACTTT. Translation gives CASSPADRVNSPLHF.

The V gene is TRBV7-2, the J gene TRBJ2-3; the match to TRBD1 covers 7 bases. The V gene end was trimmed by 5 bases and the J gene end by 2 bases; junction bases not matched to a gene: 10. This CDR3 contains 16 residues. Germline values: CDR1 SGHTA, CDR2 FQGNSA. CDR3: CASSRKTGRPTDTQYF. CDR3 coding DNA: TGTGCCAGCAGCCGGAAGACAGGGCGGCCCACAGATACGCAGTATTTT.

V and J are TRBV5-1 and TRBJ2-3, with D tentatively TRBD1 (6 bases). Germline assignment: CDR1 SGHRS and CDR2 YFSETQ. Trimming took off 6 bases at V and 4 bases at J, with 12 bases between the two ends. The CDR3 is made up of 13 amino acids. CDR3 loop: CASKKEGADTQYF. The CDR3 bases are TGCGCCAGCAAAAAAGAGGGGGCAGATACGCAGTATTTT.

The rearrangement joins TRBV6-6 to TRBJ1-5, with D possibly TRBD1 on 6 matching bases. The ends were cut back, 5 bases at V and 1 base at J, with 24 bases in the middle. Germline CDR1 reads MNHNY; CDR2 reads SVGAGI (reference sequence). This CDR3 has 19 residues. In nucleotides, the CDR3 is TGTGCCAGCAGTCCCCGCGTTCTGGGGGGCACGGGAAGCAATCAGCCCCAGCATTTT. This sequence encodes CASSPRVLGGTGSNQPQHF.

This clone was detected once. CDR3 residues: CASSFNPRQGSETQYF. CDR3 bases: TGCGCCAGCAGCTTTAACCCCCGACAGGGCAGCGAGACCCAGTACTTC. The J gene is TRBJ2-5, the V gene TRBV5-1; 7 bases are shared with TRBD1. The V gene end was trimmed by 2 bases and the J gene end by 5 bases; junction bases not matched to a gene: 12. Germline V gene data show CDR1 as SGHRS and CDR2 as YFSETQ. The CDR3 loop spans 16 amino acids.

The CDR3 sequence is CASSFGGQTRGKNIQYF. The CDR3 DNA sequence: TGTGCCAGCAGCTTCGGTGGGCAGACGAGAGGCAAAAACATTCAGTACTTC. The V and J genes are TRBV5-4 and TRBJ2-4; D is unresolved. Per germline, CDR1 SGHNT and CDR2 YYREEE (reference sequence). The CDR3 totals 17 residues. Trimming pared 2 bases from V and 3 bases from J, leaving 18 bases between.

The V gene is TRBV5-1, the J gene TRBJ1-1; 7 bases match TRBD1. Germline V lookup: CDR1 SGHRS, CDR2 YFSETQ. CDR3 size: 17 residues. V dropped 0 bases and J dropped 1; count of bases not matched to a gene: 9. This chain's CDR3 is CASSLDNTGVRNTEAFF. CDR3 nucleotide sequence: TGCGCCAGCAGCTTGGATAATACAGGGGTGAGGAACACTGAAGCTTTCTTT.

The chain has TRBV10-1 and TRBJ2-1; D is possibly TRBD2 (7 bases). CDR1 is WNHNN and CDR2 is SYGVQD in the germline V gene (reference sequence). The CDR3 is 16 amino acids. Trimming left V 3 bases short and J 3 bases short, with 15 bases between. CDR3 sequence: CASSEVGGLDYNEQFF. The DNA for the CDR3 is TGCGCCAGCAGTGAAGTCGGGGGGCTAGACTACAATGAGCAGTTCTTC.

CDR3 in DNA: TGTGCCAGCTCACCCTTTGAAGCGACAGGGAACACCGGGGAGCTGTTTTTT. Translation gives CASSPFEATGNTGELFF. V gene TRBV18 combines with J gene TRBJ2-2, with a tentative D call TRBD1 (6 bases). The V gene lost 3 bases and the J gene lost 1 base, with 15 bases spanning the gap. The germline V gene has CDR1 KGHSH and CDR2 LQKENI. CDR3 length equals 17 residues.

The chain is built from TRBV2 and TRBJ1-2, with D possibly being TRBD1 (5 bases). There are 13 residues in the CDR3. The V and J ends lost 5 bases and 3 bases respectively, with 10 bases between them. The germline V gene encodes CDR1 SNHLY and CDR2 FYNNEI. CDR3 sequence: CASSLVGDYGYTF. The CDR3 nucleotides read TGTGCCAGCAGTTTAGTGGGGGACTATGGCTACACCTTC.

The chain has TRBV18 and TRBJ1-5; 9 nucleotides agree with TRBD1. The germline V gene encodes CDR1 KGHSH and CDR2 LQKENI. The length of the CDR3 is 14 residues. Losses at the gene ends were 2 bases for V and 4 bases for J; bases not matched to a gene: 0. This chain's CDR3 is CASSPGQGNQPQHF. As DNA, the CDR3 is TGTGCCAGCTCACCAGGACAGGGGAATCAGCCCCAGCATTTT.

The chain combines TRBV6-5 with TRBJ2-2; the D gene is possibly TRBD2 (6 bases). The V and J ends lost 2 bases and 8 bases respectively, with 15 bases between them. Germline loops: CDR1 MNHEY, CDR2 SVGAGI. The CDR3 consists of 15 residues. DNA for the CDR3: TGTGCCAGCAGTTACGAAGCGGGCCTTAGAGGGGAGCTGTTTTTT. It encodes CASSYEAGLRGELFF.

This clone has more than one count but fewer than ten. DNA for the CDR3: TGTGCCAGTAGTATAGCCGGGGGCGGGTACAATGAGCAGTTCTTC. Its protein is CASSIAGGGYNEQFF. V is TRBV19 and J is TRBJ2-1; D possibly matches TRBD1 or TRBD2 (6 bases each). CDR3 length equals 15 residues. Trimming removed 1 base at V and 4 bases at J, with 11 bases between. Germline V gene lookup returns CDR1 LNHDA and CDR2 SQIVND (reference sequence).

The chain links TRBV18 to TRBJ2-2; D ambiguous. The CDR3 runs 13 residues. Trimming pared 0 bases from V and 3 bases from J, leaving 2 bases between. Germline CDR1 and CDR2: KGHSH and LQKENI. This chain's CDR3 is CASSPPDTGELFF. The CDR3, as DNA: TGTGCCAGCTCACCACCGGACACCGGGGAGCTGTTTTTT.

The rearrangement joins TRBV14 to TRBJ2-1, with D perhaps TRBD2 (6 bases). CDR3 length: 16 residues. The germline V gene has CDR1 SGHDN and CDR2 FVKESK. V lost 1 base and J lost 7, with 17 bases in between. Here the CDR3 DNA reads TGTGCCAGCAGCCAAGGGAGGGGCTCCCAAAGGAATGAGCAGTTCTTC. Translating gives CASSQGRGSQRNEQFF.

Here the CDR3 reads CASSYSGQGYEQYF. In nucleotides, the CDR3 is TGTGCCAGCAGTTACTCGGGACAGGGTTACGAGCAGTACTTC. The V and J genes are TRBV6-2 or TRBV6-3 and TRBJ2-7; TRBD1 matches 9 bases. The junction had 1 base not matched to a gene; V was cut back by 0 bases and J by 4 bases. Germline V gives CDR1 MNHEY, CDR2 SVGEGT. This CDR3 has 14 residues.

The gene calls are TRBV3-1 (or the pseudogene TRBV3-2) and TRBJ2-1; D might be TRBD1 (6 bases). This CDR3 is built from 14 residues. CDR1 and CDR2 (germline): LGHDT, YNNKEL (reference sequence). Trimming removed 2 bases from V and 4 bases from J, with 9 bases in between. The CDR3: CASSQPGQYNEQFF. In nucleotides, the CDR3 is TGTGCCAGCAGCCAACCTGGACAGTACAATGAGCAGTTCTTC.

The CDR3 nucleotides read TGTGCCAGCAGCTTGAGTGGGGTCTCTGGGGCCAACGTCCTGACTTTC. It codes for CASSLSGVSGANVLTF. The chain is built from TRBV5-5 and TRBJ2-6; D is unresolved. Trimming cost V 1 base and J 0 bases, with 8 bases left between them. CDR3 length: 16 amino acids. Looked up from germline, CDR1 is SGHKS and CDR2 is YYEKEE (reference sequence).

This clone was counted ten times or more. The chain joins TRBV13 to TRBJ2-2; D possibly corresponds to TRBD2 (5 bases). The CDR3 is 15 residues long. In germline, CDR1 is PRHDT, CDR2 FYEKMQ (reference sequence). V was cut by 6 bases and J by 0 bases, with 11 bases left in between. The CDR3 here is CASRSGSANTGELFF. CDR3 DNA: TGTGCCAGCAGGTCGGGGAGCGCGAACACCGGGGAGCTGTTTTTT.